The 2 T cell receptor beta chains below all came from one sample that was sequenced in a study of blood T cells in healthy people across ages. PCR was performed a second time for roughly 7 to 11 cycles using a sample-barcoded 5' primer and a J-beta primer mix. TCRdb re-analysed the 5' RACE reads in MiXCR, keeping a single row per CDR3 protein. The repertoire holds around 650,000 distinct CDR3 sequences, with roughly two fifths as singletons. Material: blood. The source of these receptors is an older man in good health.

This clonotype was detected many times. V and J are TRBV6-2 or TRBV6-3 and TRBJ1-2, with 7 bases matching TRBD1. V was pared by 5 bases and J by 8 bases, with 8 bases of the junction left unmatched. Per germline, CDR1 MNHEY and CDR2 SVGEGT. The CDR3 extends over 13 amino acids. CDR3 nucleotide sequence: TGTGCCAGCAGTATCAACAGGGGCTCCGGCTACACCTTC. Encoded protein: CASSINRGSGYTF.

Notes on this clonotype: One junction end disagrees with the germline gene, perhaps due to a read error. V is TRBV6-2 or TRBV6-3 and J is TRBJ1-2, with a weak D call TRBD1 (5 bases). The germline V gene has CDR1 MNHEY and CDR2 SVGEGT. The CDR3 is 17 residues long. CDR3 in amino acids: CASIESGTFSSNYSYTF. The DNA of the CDR3 is TGTGCCAGCATCGAATCCGGGACCTTTTCCTCTAACTATAGCTACACCTTC.